This entry concerns a single T cell receptor (beta chain). Its antigen is currently not known. Base qualities are missing; no much larger clone stands one base away. In the prospective study, participants were about 18 to 95 years old, resided in about two dozen geographic areas of the United States, and were enrolled through a virtual design. To assign participants to cohorts, the prospective study relied on clinical history that participants themselves reported in a screening survey and a study questionnaire. For ImmuneRACE Cohort 3, a participant was defined as recovered based on two consecutive negative NP/OP PCR tests, clearance by a healthcare professional, or resolution of symptoms. Mobile phlebotomists in the prospective study collected whole blood, serum and a nasopharyngeal or oropharyngeal swab from every participant. Over an approximately 2-month period, participants in the prospective study had the option of providing additional blood draws and questionnaires. Before DNA extraction, prospective study blood samples were shipped either frozen or at room temperature.

The sample is drawn from a study of blood T cell repertoires in COVID-19 (dated by TCRdb to the early 2020s). The study in broad terms: The collaborator samples originated in the United States, Italy and Spain and spanned the acute and convalescent phases of COVID-19. The prospective study material was composed of cDNA or gDNA derived from T cells, B-cell-depleted T cells, or PBMCs. Subjects who had been exposed to COVID-19, were actively infected with it, or had recovered from it provided the deeply sampled blood TCRbeta repertoires that made up the dataset. A freely available public database, intended as a resource for researchers studying the immune response to SARS-CoV-2, is where the repertoires were released. The samples were drawn from two sources: the first 160 participants of the ongoing ImmuneRACE study, and 1,000 to 1,500 subjects contributed by 6 global collaborators. Nearly every sample came with metadata listing a de-identified subject ID, COVID-19 status, age in years and sex. Where available, HLA class I and class II types were obtained from metadata supplied by the sample provider rather than from assay-based typing.

What the authors observed across the whole study: The quantity of clinical and demographic metadata differed by source and by participant and was supplied without curation.

TCRbeta CDR3 regions were amplified from genomic DNA by means of the immunoSEQ Assay, a bias-controlled multiplex PCR. The authors processed their data as follows. Nucleated cell counts per sample were estimated from amplification of reference gene primers within the assay. To quantify the absolute abundance of each unique TCRbeta CDR3 rearrangement, sequence reads were collapsed and filtered. Productive Simpson clonality was computed per sample as the square root of Simpson's diversity index over productive rearrangements. The immuneACCESS repertoire file appears here via TCRdb, limited to in-frame rearrangements. These files lack a portion of the clones; in checked studies, under half of the deficit traces to unresolved V genes, and the cause of the others is not known. That table furnishes V, J and clone size, whereas the DNA furnished D and trimming. This sample holds under 200,000 clones; 84% were observed only once. The biggest ten clones account for approximately 12% of the sample.

Here V drops 4 bases and J drops 1 base, and the junction holds 4 bases not matched to any gene. CDR3 length: 16 amino acids, cysteine to phenylalanine. The entry retains the CDR3 DNA only, 48 bases that are in frame from base 1. CDR1 KGHSH and CDR2 LQKENI are derived from the germline V gene. Sequenced input: PBMCs or T cells enriched from blood (not recorded which). The source of this sequence is a man between 45 and 60 years old who had recovered from COVID-19. This sequence uses TRBV18 and TRBJ2-3; TRBD2 agrees with 11 junctional bases. The CDR3 has the sequence CASSRTSGPGTDTQYF. DNA sequence: TGTGCCAGCTCACGGACTAGCGGGCCCGGCACAGATACGCAGTATTTT.